Shown below are 29 T cell receptor beta chains from a single sample sequenced in a study of technical replicates of blood from a handful of donors. Data came from immunoSEQ multiplex PCR; TCRdb stores just in-frame clones and leaves some out. The repertoire holds more than 80,000 clones, with approximately 97% as singletons. Specimen: T cells isolated from PBMCs. The receptor source for this set is a human donor in good health.

This clone was detected once. CDR3 DNA sequence: TGCAGCGTTACCCGATCGCTGACAGGGGGGTCCTACGAGCAGTACTTC. Amino acid sequence: CSVTRSLTGGSYEQYF. V and J are TRBV29-1 and TRBJ2-7; 9 bases map to TRBD1. This CDR3 is built from 16 residues. CDR1 and CDR2 from the germline V gene are SQVTM and ANQGSEA. J was trimmed by 1 base and V by 5 bases; bases with no gene match: 12.

This chain joins TRBV4-1 and TRBJ1-2, with D unclear. The CDR3 loop spans 14 amino acids. Trimming shortened V by 1 base and J by 7 bases, and 13 bases separated the two germline ends. The germline V gene encodes CDR1 MGHRA and CDR2 YSYEKL. The DNA of the CDR3 is TGCGCCAGCAGCCAAGGACACAAGGAAGGTGGCTACACCTTC. Translating gives CASSQGHKEGGYTF.

The V and J genes are TRBV9 and TRBJ1-3; 7 nucleotides align to TRBD1. This CDR3 has 16 amino acids. Germline CDR1 SGDLS, CDR2 YYNGEE. The ends lost 4 bases at V and 1 base at J; junction bases unmatched: 8. The CDR3 coding sequence is TGTGCCAGCAGCCCGTGGACAGGTTCATCTGGAAACACCATATATTTT. Residues: CASSPWTGSSGNTIYF.

V gene TRBV9 combines with J gene TRBJ2-1, with 10 bases aligning to TRBD2. Germline V gene data show CDR1 as SGDLS and CDR2 as YYNGEE. This CDR3 contains 16 residues. The V segment lost 0 bases and the J segment 5 bases; nucleotides outside the gene matches: 5. In DNA, the CDR3 is TGTGCCAGCAGCGTAGGCGAGCGGGAGGGGGACAATGAGCAGTTCTTC. Amino acid sequence: CASSVGEREGDNEQFF.

V is TRBV9 and J is TRBJ2-1; maybe TRBD2 (7 bases). CDR3 length equals 13 residues. Trimming pared 6 bases from V and 5 bases from J, leaving 12 bases between. The germline CDR1 and CDR2 sequences are SGDLS and YYNGEE. In nucleotides, the CDR3 is TGTGCCAGCATGGGAGGGGGGAACAATGAGCAGTTCTTC. Protein product: CASMGGGNNEQFF.

CDR3 loop: CASSPLETGGSYEQYF. The CDR3 nucleotides are TGTGCCAGTAGTCCCCTTGAGACAGGGGGCTCCTACGAGCAGTACTTC. The chain couples TRBV19 to TRBJ2-7; 9 positions agree with TRBD1. There are 16 residues in the CDR3. From germline, CDR1 is LNHDA and CDR2 SQIVND (reference sequence). The V gene end was trimmed by 5 bases and the J gene end by 0 bases; junction bases not matched to a gene: 8.

The chain couples TRBV9 to TRBJ2-3; D unclear. The germline V gene has CDR1 SGDLS and CDR2 YYNGEE. The CDR3 is 12 residues long. Deletions cut 0 bases from V and 8 bases from J, with 7 bases between. CDR3 region: CASSVDDTTQYF. CDR3 bases: TGTGCCAGCAGCGTAGACGACACTACGCAGTATTTT.

This rearrangement joins TRBV10-3 to TRBJ1-1; tentative D call: TRBD1 (5 bases). Trimming pared 1 base from V and 5 bases from J, leaving 8 bases between. The germline V gene has CDR1 ENHRY and CDR2 SYGVKD. The CDR3 consists of 13 residues. CDR3 DNA sequence: TGTGCCATCAGTGAGTGGGAGGGGACTGAAGCTTTCTTT. Protein sequence: CAISEWEGTEAFF.

The gene calls are TRBV7-8 and TRBJ2-5, with a tentative D call TRBD2 (5 bases). This CDR3 spans 19 amino acids. The V gene's germline CDR1 is SGHVS and CDR2 FQNEAQ. Deletions cut 6 bases from V and 2 bases from J, with 28 bases between. CDR3 nucleotides: TGTGCCAGCAGTCCCGAGAGGAGTCTACTAGTGAGGTTTCAAGAGACCCAGTACTTC. Its translation is CASSPERSLLVRFQETQYF.

This chain links TRBV6-4 with TRBJ1-1; 7 bases match TRBD1. Germline V gives CDR1 MRHNA, CDR2 SNTAGT. This CDR3 spans 13 amino acids. Trimming removed 5 bases from V and 1 base from J; junction bases left unmatched: 1. The CDR3 sequence: CASSRTGNTEAFF. CDR3 DNA: TGTGCCAGCAGTAGGACAGGGAACACTGAAGCTTTCTTT.

V and J are TRBV7-8 and TRBJ2-1; 8 positions match TRBD2. In germline, CDR1 is SGHVS, CDR2 FQNEAQ. This CDR3 spans 15 amino acids. Germline trimming cut 5 bases from V and 12 bases from J; bases unmatched to any gene: 15. The CDR3 loop reads CASSGRLTSGGRQFF. CDR3 nucleotide sequence: TGTGCCAGCAGCGGGCGATTAACTAGCGGCGGAAGGCAGTTCTTC. The whole variable domain, filled in from reference TRBV7-8 and TRBJ2-1, reads GAGVSQSPRYKVAKRGQDVALRCDPISGHVSLFWYQQALGQGPEFLTYFQNEAQLDKSGLPSDRFFAERPEGSVSTLKIQRTQQEDSAVYLCASSGRLTSGGRQFFGPGTRLTVL.

This chain links TRBV5-1 with TRBJ1-3; 7 nucleotides align to TRBD1. The CDR3 covers 15 residues. The trim removed 6 bases at V and 1 base at J, leaving 7 bases unmatched. Germline loops: CDR1 SGHRS, CDR2 YFSETQ. The DNA for the CDR3 is TGCGCCAGCACCACGGAGGGGGCTTCTGGAAACACCATATATTTT. Residues: CASTTEGASGNTIYF. The full variable domain, its missing parts supplied by reference TRBV5-1 and TRBJ1-3, is KAGVTQTPRYLIKTRGQQVTLSCSPISGHRSVSWYQQTPGQGLQFLFEYFSETQRNKGNFPGRFSGRQFSNSRSEMNVSTLELGDSALYLCASTTEGASGNTIYFGEGSWLTVV.

This rearrangement joins TRBV6-4 to TRBJ2-1; TRBD2 is a possible D gene (6 bases). V lost 8 bases, J lost 0 bases, and 14 bases lay in between. Germline CDR1 MRHNA, CDR2 SNTAGT. The CDR3 spans 15 residues. Here the CDR3 reads CASSRETGSYNEQFF. CDR3 nucleotides: TGTGCCAGCTCCCGGGAGACGGGCTCCTACAATGAGCAGTTCTTC.

The gene calls are TRBV6-1 and TRBJ2-3; 13 nucleotides agree with TRBD2. Germline loops: CDR1 MNHNS, CDR2 SASEGT. The CDR3 consists of 17 residues. With V trimmed by 3 bases and J by 0 bases, 3 bases remained unmatched. The CDR3 sequence: CASSDPGLAGSTDTQYF. The CDR3 DNA reads as TGTGCCAGCAGTGATCCGGGACTAGCGGGGAGCACAGATACGCAGTATTTT.

The chain carries TRBV7-2 and TRBJ2-3; TRBD2 might be the D (6 bases). The CDR3 has 16 residues. V dropped 3 bases and J dropped 4 bases, with 17 bases sitting between them. The V gene's germline CDR1 is SGHTA and CDR2 FQGNSA. The CDR3 is CASSFRVLAEADTQYF. The CDR3, as DNA: TGTGCCAGCAGCTTTCGGGTTTTAGCGGAGGCAGATACGCAGTATTTT.

The chain joins TRBV19 to TRBJ2-7; 7 nucleotides match TRBD1. The CDR3 is 14 amino acids. From germline, CDR1 is LNHDA and CDR2 SQIVND (reference sequence). J was trimmed by 3 bases and V by 5 bases; bases with no gene match: 7. The CDR3 protein is CASSPRTGFYEQYF. The CDR3 nucleotides read TGTGCCAGTAGTCCGCGGACAGGATTCTACGAGCAGTACTTC.

The genes are TRBV5-1 and TRBJ2-7; the D gene is possibly TRBD1 (6 bases). Germline CDR1 is SGHRS and CDR2 is YFSETQ. The V end lost 4 bases, the J end lost 0 bases, and 17 bases lay between the germline ends. The CDR3 sequence is 16 residues long. The CDR3: CASSGQTFSSSYEQYF. In DNA form, the CDR3 reads TGCGCCAGCAGCGGACAGACTTTTTCCAGCTCCTACGAGCAGTACTTC.

The chain employs TRBV2 and TRBJ2-3, with D perhaps TRBD1 (6 bases). This CDR3 is built from 13 residues. V was cut by 9 bases and J by 2 bases, with 12 bases left in between. CDR1 SNHLY and CDR2 FYNNEI come from the germline V gene. CDR3 sequence: CASSGQATDTQYF. The CDR3 DNA follows: TGTGCCAGTTCGGGACAAGCCACAGATACGCAGTATTTT.

V usage is TRBV13 and J usage is TRBJ1-2; D possibly corresponds to TRBD1 (6 bases). The CDR3 extends over 12 amino acids. V was trimmed by 2 bases and J by 8 bases, leaving 9 bases between them. Germline V gives CDR1 PRHDT, CDR2 FYEKMQ (reference sequence). CDR3 coding DNA: TGTGCCAGCAGCTTACCAGGGGCGGGCTACACCTTC. Translating gives CASSLPGAGYTF.

The chain carries TRBV28 and TRBJ2-7; D is uncertain. The CDR3 loop spans 14 amino acids. The V end lost 3 bases, the J end lost 4 bases, and 13 bases lay between the germline ends. Per germline, CDR1 MDHEN and CDR2 SYDVKM. Here the CDR3 DNA reads TGTGCCAGCAGTTTCGCCCCTTTGAGGTACGAGCAGTACTTC. Translation: CASSFAPLRYEQYF. The whole variable domain, filled in from reference TRBV28 and TRBJ2-7, reads DVKVTQSSRYLVKRTGEKVFLECVQDMDHENMFWYRQDPGLGLRLIYFSYDVKMKEKGDIPEGYSVSREKKERFSLILESASTNQTSMYLCASSFAPLRYEQYFGPGTRLTVT.

The rearrangement joins TRBV19 to TRBJ2-7; 9 nucleotides match TRBD1. Germline V gene sequence: CDR1 LNHDA, CDR2 SQIVND (reference sequence). Trimming took 7 bases from V and 3 from J; bases not matched to a gene: 1. CDR3 length: 12 residues. In nucleotides, the CDR3 is TGTGCCAGTATGGGACAGGGCTACGAGCAGTACTTC. Translated, it gives CASMGQGYEQYF.

V and J are TRBV5-4 and TRBJ2-3, with D unresolved. Germline loops: CDR1 SGHNT, CDR2 YYREEE (reference sequence). This CDR3 is 14 amino acids long. With 4 bases removed from V and 2 bases from J, the gap between germline ends came to 11 bases. The CDR3 bases are TGTGCCAGCAGCATTACTCAAACCACAGATACGCAGTATTTT. It codes for CASSITQTTDTQYF.

V is TRBV7-9 and J is TRBJ2-5, with a weak D call TRBD2 (5 bases). The germline gives CDR1 SEHNR, CDR2 FQNEAQ (reference sequence). This CDR3 is built from 14 residues. V dropped 1 base and J dropped 1 base, with 7 bases sitting between them. The DNA of the CDR3 is TGTGCCAGCAGCTTAGGAGCGGCCCAAGAGACCCAGTACTTC. This gives the protein CASSLGAAQETQYF. Full variable domain (remainder filled in from reference TRBV7-9 and TRBJ2-5): DTGVSQNPRHKITKRGQNVTFRCDPISEHNRLYWYRQTLGQGPEFLTYFQNEAQLEKSRLLSDRFSAERPKGSFSTLEIQRTEQGDSAMYLCASSLGAAQETQYFGPGTRLLVL.

This clone was detected once. The rearrangement links TRBV6-1 to TRBJ2-1; a possible D gene is TRBD2 (6 bases). V lost 2 bases and J lost 6, with 17 bases in between. Germline V gene data show CDR1 as MNHNS and CDR2 as SASEGT. The CDR3 totals 16 residues. DNA of the CDR3: TGTGCCAGCAGTGAAAGGGAGGACGGGTACTCCAATGAGCAGTTCTTC. Protein product: CASSEREDGYSNEQFF.

V gene TRBV5-4 combines with J gene TRBJ2-1, with 8 bases fitting TRBD2. CDR1 is SGHNT and CDR2 is YYREEE in the germline V gene (reference sequence). With V trimmed by 0 bases and J by 3 bases, 5 bases remained unmatched. CDR3 size: 16 residues. CDR3 DNA sequence: TGTGCCAGCAGCTTGGGTTCGAGCGGGAGCTACAATGAGCAGTTCTTC. Amino acids: CASSLGSSGSYNEQFF. Filled out from reference TRBV5-4 and TRBJ2-1, the complete variable domain reads ETGVTQSPTHLIKTRGQQVTLRCSSQSGHNTVSWYQQALGQGPQFIFQYYREEENGRGNFPPRFSGLQFPNYSSELNVNALELDDSALYLCASSLGSSGSYNEQFFGPGTRLTVL.

The chain is built from TRBV28 and TRBJ1-1; TRBD1 might be the D (5 bases). Germline values: CDR1 MDHEN, CDR2 SYDVKM. The CDR3 is 15 residues long. Trimming pared 6 bases from V and 4 bases from J, leaving 18 bases between. The CDR3: CASRPSIGAGTEAFF. CDR3 DNA: TGTGCCAGCAGACCGTCTATTGGGGCAGGCACTGAAGCTTTCTTT.

The chain couples TRBV10-1 to TRBJ1-1; TRBD1 aligns across 9 bases. Germline CDR1 is WNHNN and CDR2 is SYGVQD (reference sequence). This CDR3 has 17 amino acids. V gave up 4 bases and J gave up 3 bases; unmatched junction bases: 12. CDR3 in DNA: TGCGCCAGCAGTGCGGGACAGGGATTCGGAATGGACACTGAAGCTTTCTTT. This gives the protein CASSAGQGFGMDTEAFF.

The chain joins TRBV5-4 to TRBJ2-3, with a tentative D call TRBD2 (6 bases). There are 15 residues in the CDR3. V lost 1 base to trimming and J lost 0 bases, with 9 bases between them. Germline loops: CDR1 SGHNT, CDR2 YYREEE (reference sequence). The CDR3 region has the DNA TGTGCCAGCAGCTTGTCGGGAGTAAGCACAGATACGCAGTATTTT. It encodes CASSLSGVSTDTQYF.

The chain uses TRBV25-1 and TRBJ1-1; D perhaps matches TRBD1 (6 bases). V was trimmed by 2 bases and J by 5 bases, leaving 12 bases between them. Germline V CDR1 and CDR2: MGHDK, SYGVNS. The CDR3 sequence is 14 residues long. The CDR3 is CASSERGGRTEAFF. The DNA for the CDR3 is TGTGCCAGCAGTGAAAGGGGGGGGAGAACTGAAGCTTTCTTT.